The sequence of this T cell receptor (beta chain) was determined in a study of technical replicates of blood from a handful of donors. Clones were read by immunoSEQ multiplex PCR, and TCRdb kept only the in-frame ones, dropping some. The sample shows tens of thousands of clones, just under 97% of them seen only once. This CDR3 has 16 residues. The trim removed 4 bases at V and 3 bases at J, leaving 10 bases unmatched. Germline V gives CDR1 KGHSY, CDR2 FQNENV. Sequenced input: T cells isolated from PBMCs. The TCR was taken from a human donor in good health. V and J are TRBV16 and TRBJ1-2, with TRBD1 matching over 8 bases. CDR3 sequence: CASSLRFGQGYYGYTF. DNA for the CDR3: TGTGCCAGCAGCCTACGATTCGGACAGGGCTACTATGGCTACACCTTC.